This is a list of T cell receptor beta chains from one sample in a study of Graves' ophthalmopathy and Graves' hyperthyroidism. TCRdb recomputed calls from the multiplex PCR reads with MiXCR, one row per CDR3 protein. The data show nearly 400,000 distinct CDR3 sequences, around 19% seen once. Sequencing was carried out using peripheral blood. The receptors originated from a woman under 30 with Graves' ophthalmopathy. The CDR3 runs from the conserved cysteine through the conserved F or W. A D gene is named only where the DNA matches it firmly. Clone size, where shown, is once, few, many, or a class for clones that have expanded.

v_call	j_call	clone_size	d_call	cdr3_nt	cdr3_aa
TRBV6-5	TRBJ2-7	many	.	TGTGCCAGCAGTTACTCGGAGACAGGCTCCTACGAGCAGTACTTC	CASSYSETGSYEQYF
TRBV6-2/TRBV6-3	TRBJ1-2	once	.	TGTGCCAGCAGTTACGGGGGCAGTAACTATGGCTACACCTTC	CASSYGGSNYGYTF
TRBV6-1	TRBJ1-3	many	.	TGTGCCAGCAGTGAAGGATACTCTGGAAACACCATATATTTT	CASSEGYSGNTIYF
TRBV7-8	TRBJ1-6	many	.	TGTGCCAGCAGCTCGCCGCGGGTCCTTATCCCTAATTCACCCCTCCACTTT	CASSSPRVLIPNSPLHF
TRBV4-3	TRBJ2-5	many	TRBD2	TGCGCCAGCAGCTTCCGACTAGCGGGGGGCCAAGAGACCCAGTACTTC	CASSFRLAGGQETQYF
TRBV29-1	TRBJ1-1	many	.	TGCAGCGTAATGGGTGGGGACTACAACACTGAAGCTTTCTTT	CSVMGGDYNTEAFF
TRBV20-1	TRBJ1-1	.	TRBD1	TGCAGTGCTAAGACAGGGGTTCTTGGTGAAGCTTTCTTT	CSAKTGVLGEAFF
TRBV6-2/TRBV6-3	TRBJ2-7	many	.	TGTGCCAGCAGTTACTTGGCCACTATTCGAGGGTACGAGCAGTACTTC	CASSYLATIRGYEQYF
TRBV2	TRBJ2-5	many	TRBD1	TGTGCCGGGACAGGGGGGGTGTACGAGACCCAGTACTTC	CAGTGGVYETQYF
TRBV6-1	TRBJ1-2	.	.	TGTGCCAGCAGTGAAGGGCAGGAGGTTGTCTATGGCTACACCTTC	CASSEGQEVVYGYTF
TRBV6-2/TRBV6-3	TRBJ1-2	many	TRBD1	TGTGCCAGCAGTCGGACAGGGGGCTACTATGGCTACACCTTC	CASSRTGGYYGYTF
TRBV12-3/TRBV12-4	TRBJ2-7	many	TRBD2	TGTGCCAGCAGTCTCGGGGCTAGCGGGAGGGCCGGTCCCTACGAGCAGTACTTC	CASSLGASGRAGPYEQYF
TRBV20-1	TRBJ1-1	many	TRBD1	TGCAGTGCTAGGGTACCACCGGGACAGGGACTAACTGAAGCTTTCTTT	CSARVPPGQGLTEAFF